This TCR beta chain emerged from a study of post-analysis software for immune sequencing data. Study information: The disease courses covered relapsing-remitting, secondary progressive and progressive-relapsing multiple sclerosis. Notes on the study in general: Patients showed TRBV5-6, TRBV5-1 and TRBV20-1 among five TRBV segments more frequent than in controls. By F measure, samples from a shared preparation batch strongly co-clustered.

Prepared TCR beta cDNA libraries contained unique molecular identifiers. Input amounts of roughly 0.85 to 10 million T cells were used. These gave some 500,000 cDNA molecules, so each molecule approximated one T cell. TCRdb redid the calling of the PCR reads with MiXCR, one entry per CDR3 protein. Here the sample spans roughly 540,000 distinct CDR3 sequences, 34% being singletons. The length of the CDR3 is 13 residues. Trimming shortened V by 1 base and J by 10 bases, and 14 bases separated the two germline ends. The germline V gene encodes CDR1 DFQATT and CDR2 SNEGSKA (reference sequence). Comments on this clonotype: Antigen specificity is unknown.

Sequencing used blood. This chain connects TRBV20-1 to TRBJ2-1; the D gene is possibly TRBD1 (6 bases). The TCR comes from a girl aged 2 to 17 with multiple sclerosis. This chain's CDR3 is CSARGQASREQFF. The CDR3 DNA is TGCAGTGCTAGAGGACAGGCCTCGAGGGAGCAGTTCTTC.